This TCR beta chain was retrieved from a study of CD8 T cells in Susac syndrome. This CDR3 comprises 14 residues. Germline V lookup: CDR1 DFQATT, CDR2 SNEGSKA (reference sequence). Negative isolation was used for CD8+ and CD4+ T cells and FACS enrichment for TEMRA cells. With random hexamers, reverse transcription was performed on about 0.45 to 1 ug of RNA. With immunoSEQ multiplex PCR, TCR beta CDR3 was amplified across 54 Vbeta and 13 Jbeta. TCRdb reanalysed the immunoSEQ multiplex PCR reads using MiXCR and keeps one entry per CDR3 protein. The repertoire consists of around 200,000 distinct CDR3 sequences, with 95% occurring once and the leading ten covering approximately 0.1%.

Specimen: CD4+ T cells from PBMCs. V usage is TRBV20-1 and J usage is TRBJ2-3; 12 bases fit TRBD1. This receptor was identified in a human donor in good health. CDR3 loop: CTPGTGGSTDTQYF. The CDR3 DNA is TGCACTCCCGGGACAGGGGGCTCTACAGATACGCAGTATTTT.